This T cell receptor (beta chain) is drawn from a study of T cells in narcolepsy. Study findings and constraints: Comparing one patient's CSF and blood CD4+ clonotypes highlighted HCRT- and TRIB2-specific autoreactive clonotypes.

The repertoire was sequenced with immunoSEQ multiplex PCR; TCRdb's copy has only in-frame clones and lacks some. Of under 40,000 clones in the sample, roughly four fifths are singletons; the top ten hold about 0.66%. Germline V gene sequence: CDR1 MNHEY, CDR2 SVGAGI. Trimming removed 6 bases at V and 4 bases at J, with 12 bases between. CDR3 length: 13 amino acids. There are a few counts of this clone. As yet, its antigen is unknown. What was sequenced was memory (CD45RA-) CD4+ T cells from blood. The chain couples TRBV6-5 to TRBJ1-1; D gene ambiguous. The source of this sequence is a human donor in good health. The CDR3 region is CASRERAPTEAFF. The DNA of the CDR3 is TGTGCCAGCAGGGAAAGGGCCCCCACTGAAGCTTTCTTT.